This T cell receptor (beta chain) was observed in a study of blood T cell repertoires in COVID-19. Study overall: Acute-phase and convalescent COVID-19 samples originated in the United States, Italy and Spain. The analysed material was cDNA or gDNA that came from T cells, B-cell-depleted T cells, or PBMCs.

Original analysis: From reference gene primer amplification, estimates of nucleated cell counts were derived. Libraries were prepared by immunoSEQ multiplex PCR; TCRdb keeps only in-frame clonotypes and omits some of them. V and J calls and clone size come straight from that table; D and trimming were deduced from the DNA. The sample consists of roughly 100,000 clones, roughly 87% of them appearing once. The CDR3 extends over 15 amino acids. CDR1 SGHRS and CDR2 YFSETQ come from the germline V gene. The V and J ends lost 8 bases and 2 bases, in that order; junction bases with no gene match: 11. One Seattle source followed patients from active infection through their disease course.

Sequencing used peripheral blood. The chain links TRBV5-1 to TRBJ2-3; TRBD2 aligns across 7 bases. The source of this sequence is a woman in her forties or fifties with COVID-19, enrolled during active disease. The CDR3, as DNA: TGCGCCAGTCATCTCGCGGGGGAATTCACAGATACGCAGTATTTT. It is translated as CASHLAGEFTDTQYF.